The TCR beta chain described here comes from a study of Graves' ophthalmopathy and Graves' hyperthyroidism. Germline V gene data show CDR1 as LNHNV and CDR2 as YYDKDF (reference sequence). V dropped 3 bases and J dropped 4 bases, with 9 bases sitting between them. This CDR3 has 13 residues. Moderate-to-severe activity, CAS ≥3, NOSPECS ≥4 and a duration under 3 months were seen in donors with ophthalmopathy. As the template, RNA transcripts were used to amplify TCR beta CDR3 regions. First-round RT-PCR used HTBI primers; second-round multiplex PCR followed. TCRdb redid the calling of the multiplex PCR reads with MiXCR, one entry per CDR3 protein. This table holds hundreds of thousands of distinct CDR3 sequences, approximately 40% found once.

The V gene is TRBV15, the J gene TRBJ1-2; perhaps TRBD1 as D (5 bases). This TCR came from an adult man with Graves' ophthalmopathy. Sequencing used peripheral blood. CDR3 coding DNA: TGTGCCACCAGCAGTCCAGGGCTCTATGGCTACACCTTC. It translates to CATSSPGLYGYTF.